The clone carrying this T cell receptor beta chain was counted a few times. Germline V gene data show CDR1 as KGHDR and CDR2 as SFDVKD. The CDR3 totals 14 residues. TCR beta CDR3 regions were amplified from RNA transcripts. When the TCR CDR3 underwent first-round RT-PCR, the HTBI primer set was used. Using its own MiXCR run on the multiplex PCR reads, TCRdb lists one record per CDR3 protein. Here the sample spans a few hundred thousand distinct CDR3 sequences, just under 15% being singletons. The sample originates from a study of T cells in Graves' hyperthyroidism and ophthalmopathy. Sequencing was carried out using blood. The source of this sequence is a woman in her twenties or thirties with Graves' hyperthyroidism. The chain employs TRBV24-1 and TRBJ2-3; D not certain. CDR3 nucleotide sequence: TGTGCGACCGGACCCTCCAAGTCCACAGATACGCAGTATTTT. It codes for CATGPSKSTDTQYF.